This T cell receptor (beta chain) came from a study of blood T cell repertoires in COVID-19. In the original workflow: For nucleated cells, counts were estimated from reference gene primer amplification. Here immunoSEQ multiplex PCR was the method, and the copy in TCRdb shows in-frame clones only, minus some. Clone size and the V and J calls come from that table; the DNA yielded D and trimming. The top ten hold 8% to 10% of the sample, which has 35,000 to 50,000 clones, roughly 80% seen once. Trimming pared 5 bases from V and 1 base from J, leaving 15 bases between. The germline V gene has CDR1 SEHNR and CDR2 FQNEAQ (reference sequence). This CDR3 contains 16 residues.

The V call is TRBV7-9, the J call TRBJ2-1, with D maybe TRBD2 (6 bases). The sequence was obtained from a man in his sixties in a cohort sampled during active COVID-19. Sequencing was carried out using peripheral blood. The CDR3 DNA reads TGTGCCAGCAGCCCAACTATCAGCGGGTCCTACAATGAGCAGTTCTTC. This codes for CASSPTISGSYNEQFF.